A single T cell receptor beta chain is shown here with its context. The V gene lost 5 bases and the J gene lost 6 bases, with 6 bases spanning the gap. The CDR3 extends over 11 amino acids. CDR1 is WSHSY and CDR2 is SAAADI in the germline V gene. The assay was immunoSEQ multiplex PCR, and TCRdb's table has in-frame clones only and misses some. The repertoire holds around 84,000 clones, with 80% to 90% as singletons. The data were taken from a study of T cell responses to AZD1222 COVID-19 vaccine. The source was peripheral blood, collected on day 0 of AZD1222 vaccination. V gene TRBV10-2 combines with J gene TRBJ2-3; D ambiguous. This sequence originates from an adult in good health. The chain's CDR3 is CASSHGDTQYF. The CDR3 nucleotides are TGCGCCAGCAGTCATGGGGATACGCAGTATTTT.